This T cell receptor (beta chain) was profiled in a study of T cells after yellow fever vaccination (dated by TCRdb to about 2019). Background on the whole study: The SMART-Seq v4 Ultra Low Input RNA kit was used to prepare libraries from fractions with low cell numbers. To follow T-cell clones before and after both primary and booster YFV17D yellow fever vaccination, bulk TCR alpha and beta repertoires underwent longitudinal sequencing. Two healthy male donors made up the cohort, one aged 18 to 30 years and the other aged 30 to 40 years. Blood was collected at multiple timepoints before and after primary and secondary immunization, and bulk PBMC replicates and cell subsets were isolated.

The germline ends are 19 bases apart after V is trimmed by 6 bases and J by 7 bases. From the cysteine through the phenylalanine, the CDR3 covers 15 amino acids. Only the CDR3 portion is preserved as DNA: 45 bases, with reading frame beginning at the first base. The treatment or condition label corresponds to: live attenuated yellow fever vaccine strain. A standard Ficoll-Paque protocol was used to isolate PBMCs from peripheral blood. Epitope-specific CD8 T cells were sorted with a dextramer loaded with the yellow fever NS4B epitope peptide, and anti-CD3 and anti-CD8 staining was applied. RNA was extracted with TriZol from bulk PBMCs, CD4 and CD8 fractions, and dextramer-positive and dextramer-negative fractions. This clonotype came up many times. Per-base qualities were not stored, and no clone one base away is much larger. Broader findings and caveats from the paper: A small fraction of clonotypes showed up in both the CD4 and CD8 compartments, probably as a result of convergent recombination. The secondary T-cell response was found to be weaker but faster than the primary response, with a peak reached on day 5 rather than on day 15. Because abundant contaminating clonotypes from the bulk population could be contained in FACS-sorted repertoires, computational filtering was required. After the booster, most clones that had expanded after primary vaccination were detected again (about 95% of CD4 and under 90% of CD8), suggesting broad maintenance of memory. The study included only two donors, which limits how far the findings can be generalized.

TCR cDNA was made using 5'RACE template switching, a step that added a universal primer site and unique molecular identifiers. cDNA synthesis was primed from both the TCR alpha and TCR beta constant segments. Library amplification used two PCR steps, and the second PCR step added sample barcodes and sequencing adapters. Sequencing of libraries was done on Illumina HiSeq 2500 (2x100 bp) or NovaSeq (2x150 bp). As for the authors' bioinformatics: MIGEC handled demultiplexing of reads and collapsing into UMI consensus sequences, while MiXCR performed V(D)J alignment. Clonotypes responding to the vaccine were identified with edgeR on replicate PBMC samples, with the criteria of FDR below 0.01 and a log2 fold change above 5 up to day 15. Each bulk clonotype was labeled CD4 or CD8 based on which sequenced repertoire, CD4 or CD8, contained the clonotype at higher abundance. A clonotype counted as NS4B-specific if enriched at least 10-fold in dextramer-positive versus dextramer-negative fractions, with CD4-biased clonotypes left out. TCRdb trimmed the raw reads at Q25, called clones with MiXCR and kept productive beta chains. Identical CDR3 proteins give one entry, which carries the most common genes and DNA. TCRdb, not the authors, supplied the V and J calls. For this sample the table gives about 45,000 distinct CDR3 sequences, of which roughly 6.4% were detected only once. The ten largest clones add up to over 14% of the sample.

The chain was built from TRBV12-3 or TRBV12-4 and TRBJ2-4; the D region possibly corresponds to TRBD2 (7 bases align). This receptor was identified in a man aged 30 to 45 who received the YFV17D yellow fever vaccine. The sequenced sample was CD8+ T cells not binding an NS4B(214-222) dextramer, sorted from PBMCs, obtained 45 days after the yellow fever booster vaccination. The cell subset or site label of this sample denotes: NS4B epitope dextramer-negative CD8 T cells. The CDR3: CASSVWGGAGNIQYF. At the DNA level, the sequence is TGTGCCAGCAGCGTATGGGGGGGGGCTGGGAACATTCAGTACTTC.